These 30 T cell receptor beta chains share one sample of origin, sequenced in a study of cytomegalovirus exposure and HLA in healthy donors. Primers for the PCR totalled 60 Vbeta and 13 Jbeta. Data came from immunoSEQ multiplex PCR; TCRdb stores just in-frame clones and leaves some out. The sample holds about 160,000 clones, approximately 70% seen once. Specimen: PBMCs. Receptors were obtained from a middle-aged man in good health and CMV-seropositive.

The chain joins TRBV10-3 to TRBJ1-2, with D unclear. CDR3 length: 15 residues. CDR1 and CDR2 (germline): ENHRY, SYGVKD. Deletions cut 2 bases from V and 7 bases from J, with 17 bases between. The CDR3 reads CAISEEEKKIGGYTF. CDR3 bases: TGTGCCATCAGTGAGGAAGAGAAAAAAATTGGTGGCTACACCTTC.

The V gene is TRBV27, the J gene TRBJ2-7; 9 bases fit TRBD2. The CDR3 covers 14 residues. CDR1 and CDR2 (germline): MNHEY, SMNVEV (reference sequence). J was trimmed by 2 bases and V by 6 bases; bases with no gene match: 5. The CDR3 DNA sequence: TGTGCCAGCAGACCGCTAGCGGGGACCTACGAGCAGTACTTC. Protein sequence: CASRPLAGTYEQYF.

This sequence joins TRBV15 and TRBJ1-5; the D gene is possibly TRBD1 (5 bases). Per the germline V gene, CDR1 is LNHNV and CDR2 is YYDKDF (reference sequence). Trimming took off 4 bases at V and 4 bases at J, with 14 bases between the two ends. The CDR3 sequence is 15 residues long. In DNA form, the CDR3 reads TGTGCCACCAGCAATGGAGGGCGGGGGAATCAGCCCCAGCATTTT. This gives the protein CATSNGGRGNQPQHF.

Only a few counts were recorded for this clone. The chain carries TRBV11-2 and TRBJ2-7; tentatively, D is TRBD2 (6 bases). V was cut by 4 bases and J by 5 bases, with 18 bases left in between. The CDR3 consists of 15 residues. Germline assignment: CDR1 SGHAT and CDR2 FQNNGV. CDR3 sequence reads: CASSSGEDPNHEQYF. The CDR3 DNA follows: TGTGCCAGCAGCTCCGGGGAGGATCCCAACCACGAGCAGTACTTC. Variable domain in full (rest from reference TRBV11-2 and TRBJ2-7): EAGVAQSPRYKIIEKRQSVAFWCNPISGHATLYWYQQILGQGPKLLIQFQNNGVVDDSQLPKDRFSAERLKGVDSTLKIQPAKLEDSAVYLCASSSGEDPNHEQYFGPGTRLTVT.

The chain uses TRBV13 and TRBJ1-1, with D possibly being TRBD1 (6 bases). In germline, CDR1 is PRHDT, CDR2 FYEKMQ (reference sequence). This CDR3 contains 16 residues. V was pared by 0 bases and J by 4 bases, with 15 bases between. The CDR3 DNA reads TGTGCCAGCAGCTTAGGCCCTGACAGGTCGGGCACTGAAGCTTTCTTT. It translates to CASSLGPDRSGTEAFF.

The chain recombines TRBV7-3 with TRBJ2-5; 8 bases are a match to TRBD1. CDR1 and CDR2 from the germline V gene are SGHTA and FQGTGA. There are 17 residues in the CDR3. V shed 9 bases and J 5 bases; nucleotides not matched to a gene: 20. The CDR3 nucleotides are TGTGCCAGGCCGTCGGACAGGGTTCCTTCCGGCGGTGAGACCCAGTACTTC. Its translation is CARPSDRVPSGGETQYF.

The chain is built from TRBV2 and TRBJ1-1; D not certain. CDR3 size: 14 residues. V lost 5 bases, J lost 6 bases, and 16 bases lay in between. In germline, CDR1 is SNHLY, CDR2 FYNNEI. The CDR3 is CASSTPEGGAEAFF. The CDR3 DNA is TGTGCCAGCAGTACCCCCGAGGGAGGCGCTGAAGCTTTCTTT.

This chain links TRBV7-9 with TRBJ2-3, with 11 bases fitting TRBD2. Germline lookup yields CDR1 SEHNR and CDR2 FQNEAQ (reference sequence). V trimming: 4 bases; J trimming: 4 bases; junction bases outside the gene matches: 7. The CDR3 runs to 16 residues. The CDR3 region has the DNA TGTGCCAGCAGCTCGGCTAGCGGGGGGAACGCAGATACGCAGTATTTT. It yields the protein CASSSASGGNADTQYF.

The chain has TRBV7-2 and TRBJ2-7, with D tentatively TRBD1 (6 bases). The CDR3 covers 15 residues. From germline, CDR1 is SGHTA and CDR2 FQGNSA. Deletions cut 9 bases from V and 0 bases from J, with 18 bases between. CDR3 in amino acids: CASSVRSGDSYEQYF. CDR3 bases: TGTGCCAGTTCGGTCCGGTCAGGGGACTCCTACGAGCAGTACTTC.

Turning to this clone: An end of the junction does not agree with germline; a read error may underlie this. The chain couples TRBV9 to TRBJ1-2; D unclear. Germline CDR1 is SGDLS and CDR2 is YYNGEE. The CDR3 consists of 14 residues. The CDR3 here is CASSEAKRGYGHTF. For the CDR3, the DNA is TGTGCCAGCAGCGAGGCGAAAAGAGGCTATGGCCACACCTTC.

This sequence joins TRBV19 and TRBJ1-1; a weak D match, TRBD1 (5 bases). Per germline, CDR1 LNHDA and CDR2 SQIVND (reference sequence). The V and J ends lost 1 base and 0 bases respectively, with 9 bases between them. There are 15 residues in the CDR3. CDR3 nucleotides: TGTGCCAGTAGTATAGGACAGAGGATGAACACTGAAGCTTTCTTT. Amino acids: CASSIGQRMNTEAFF.

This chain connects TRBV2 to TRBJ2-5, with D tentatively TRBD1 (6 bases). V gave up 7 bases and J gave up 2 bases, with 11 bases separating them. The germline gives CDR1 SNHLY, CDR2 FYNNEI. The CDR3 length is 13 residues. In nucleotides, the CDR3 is TGTGCCAGCATGGCAGGGGTACAAGAGACCCAGTACTTC. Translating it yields CASMAGVQETQYF.

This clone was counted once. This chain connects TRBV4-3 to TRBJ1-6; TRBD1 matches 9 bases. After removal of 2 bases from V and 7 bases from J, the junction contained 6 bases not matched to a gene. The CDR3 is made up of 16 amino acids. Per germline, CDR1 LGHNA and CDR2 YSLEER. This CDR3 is CASSQKTGTGNSPLHF. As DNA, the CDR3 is TGCGCCAGCAGCCAAAAAACCGGGACAGGGAATTCACCCCTCCACTTT.

The CDR3 DNA follows: TGTGCCAGTAGTATCGCACAGGGTATGCTCGCTGGAAACACCATATATTTT. This sequence encodes CASSIAQGMLAGNTIYF. The chain combines TRBV19 with TRBJ1-3, with D maybe TRBD1 (6 bases). Germline lookup yields CDR1 LNHDA and CDR2 SQIVND (reference sequence). Deletions cut 3 bases from V and 2 bases from J, with 17 bases between. The CDR3 extends over 17 amino acids.

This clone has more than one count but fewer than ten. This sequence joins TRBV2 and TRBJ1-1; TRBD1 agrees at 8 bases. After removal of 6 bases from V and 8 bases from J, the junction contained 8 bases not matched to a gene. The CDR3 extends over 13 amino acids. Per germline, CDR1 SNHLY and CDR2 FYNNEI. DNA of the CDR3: TGTGCCAGCAGGGTCGACAGGGGCACCGAAGCTTTCTTT. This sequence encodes CASRVDRGTEAFF.

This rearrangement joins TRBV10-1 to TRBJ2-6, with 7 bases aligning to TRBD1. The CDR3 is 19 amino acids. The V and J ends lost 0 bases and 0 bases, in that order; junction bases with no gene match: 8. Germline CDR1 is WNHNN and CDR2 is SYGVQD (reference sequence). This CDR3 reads CASSESSDRKISGANVLTF. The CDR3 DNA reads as TGCGCCAGCAGTGAGTCGTCGGACAGGAAAATCTCTGGGGCCAACGTCCTGACTTTC.

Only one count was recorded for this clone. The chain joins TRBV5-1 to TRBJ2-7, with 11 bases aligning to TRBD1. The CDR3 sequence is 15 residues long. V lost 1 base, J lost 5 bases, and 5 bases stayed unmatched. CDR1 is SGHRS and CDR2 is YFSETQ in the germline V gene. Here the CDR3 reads CASSLRDRGADEQYF. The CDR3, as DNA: TGCGCCAGCAGCTTGAGGGACAGGGGGGCCGACGAGCAGTACTTC.

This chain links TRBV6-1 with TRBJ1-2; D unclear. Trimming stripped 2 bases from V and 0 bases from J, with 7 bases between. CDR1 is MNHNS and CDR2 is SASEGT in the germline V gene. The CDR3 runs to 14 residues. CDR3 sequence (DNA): TGTGCCAGCAGTGAACGAGGGCCTAACTATGGCTACACCTTC. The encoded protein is CASSERGPNYGYTF.

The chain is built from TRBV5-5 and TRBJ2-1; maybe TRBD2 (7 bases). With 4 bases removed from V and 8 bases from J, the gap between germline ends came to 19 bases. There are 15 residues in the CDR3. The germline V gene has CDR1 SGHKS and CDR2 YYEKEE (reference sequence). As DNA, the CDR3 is TGTGCCAGCAGCGAAGGGGGGGGCCCAGTCTATGAGCAGTTCTTC. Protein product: CASSEGGGPVYEQFF.

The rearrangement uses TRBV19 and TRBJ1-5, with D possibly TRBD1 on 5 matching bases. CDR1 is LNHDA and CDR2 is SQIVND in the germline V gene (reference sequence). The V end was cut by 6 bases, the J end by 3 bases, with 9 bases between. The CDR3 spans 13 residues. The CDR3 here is CASRWGLNQPQHF. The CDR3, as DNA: TGTGCCAGTAGGTGGGGCCTCAATCAGCCCCAGCATTTT.

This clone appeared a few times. CDR3 nucleotides: TGTGCCAGCAGTTCCCCGAATCAGCCCCAGCATTTT. Amino acids: CASSSPNQPQHF. The chain has TRBV27 and TRBJ1-5; D not resolved. There are 12 residues in the CDR3. Deletions cut 4 bases from V and 4 bases from J, with 5 bases between. The V gene's germline CDR1 is MNHEY and CDR2 SMNVEV (reference sequence).

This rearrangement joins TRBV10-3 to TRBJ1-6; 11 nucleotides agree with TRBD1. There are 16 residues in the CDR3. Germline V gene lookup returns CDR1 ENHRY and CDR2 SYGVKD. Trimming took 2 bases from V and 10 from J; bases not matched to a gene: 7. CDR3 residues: CAISEGGTGGQSPLHF. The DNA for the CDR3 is TGTGCCATCAGTGAGGGTGGGACAGGGGGTCAATCACCCCTCCACTTT.

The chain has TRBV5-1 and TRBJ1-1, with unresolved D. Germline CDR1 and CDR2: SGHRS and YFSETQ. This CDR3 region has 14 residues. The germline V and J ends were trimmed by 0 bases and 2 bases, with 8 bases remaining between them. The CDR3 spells CASSLAGFNTEAFF. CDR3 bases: TGCGCCAGCAGCTTGGCGGGGTTCAACACTGAAGCTTTCTTT.

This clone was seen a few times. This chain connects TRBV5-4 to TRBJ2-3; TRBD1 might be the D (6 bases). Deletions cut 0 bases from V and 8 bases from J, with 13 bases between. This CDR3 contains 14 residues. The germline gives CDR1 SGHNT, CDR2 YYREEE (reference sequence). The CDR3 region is CASSLDRVSGTQYF. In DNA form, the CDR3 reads TGTGCCAGCAGCTTGGACAGGGTCAGTGGTACGCAGTATTTT.

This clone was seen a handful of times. The DNA of the CDR3 is TGTGCCAGCAGCGCCGAACAGAGAGCTAACTATGGCTACACCTTC. Translated: CASSAEQRANYGYTF. J is TRBJ1-2 and V is TRBV9; the D is unclear. Trimming removed 3 bases at V and 0 bases at J, with 12 bases between. The germline gives CDR1 SGDLS, CDR2 YYNGEE. The CDR3 runs to 15 residues.

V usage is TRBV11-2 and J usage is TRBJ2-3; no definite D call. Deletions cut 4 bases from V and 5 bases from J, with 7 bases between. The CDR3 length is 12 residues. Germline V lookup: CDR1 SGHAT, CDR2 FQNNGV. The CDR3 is CASSSRGDTQYF. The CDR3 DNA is TGTGCCAGCAGCTCCCGAGGAGATACGCAGTATTTT. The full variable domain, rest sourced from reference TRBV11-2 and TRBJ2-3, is EAGVAQSPRYKIIEKRQSVAFWCNPISGHATLYWYQQILGQGPKLLIQFQNNGVVDDSQLPKDRFSAERLKGVDSTLKIQPAKLEDSAVYLCASSSRGDTQYFGPGTRLTVL.

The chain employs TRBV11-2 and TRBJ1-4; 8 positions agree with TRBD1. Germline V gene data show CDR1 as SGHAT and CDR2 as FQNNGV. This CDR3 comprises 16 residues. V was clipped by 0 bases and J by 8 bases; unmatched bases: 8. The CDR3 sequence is CASSLDPGRGREKLFF. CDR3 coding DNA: TGTGCCAGCAGCTTAGATCCTGGCAGGGGGCGGGAAAAACTGTTTTTT.

The DNA of the CDR3 is TGTGCCAGCAGCGCCCCGGGGGGATCCTACGAGCAGTACTTC. Amino acids: CASSAPGGSYEQYF. The genes are TRBV7-2 and TRBJ2-7, with TRBD2 matching over 7 bases. This CDR3 region has 14 residues. The V gene's germline CDR1 is SGHTA and CDR2 FQGNSA. Losses at the gene ends were 5 bases for V and 1 base for J; bases not matched to a gene: 5.

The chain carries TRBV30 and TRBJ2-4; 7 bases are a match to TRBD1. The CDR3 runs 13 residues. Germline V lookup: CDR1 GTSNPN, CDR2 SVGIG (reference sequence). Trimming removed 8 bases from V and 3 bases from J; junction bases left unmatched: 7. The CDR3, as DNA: TGTGCCCGGGCCGCAGGGGGCAAAAACATTCAGTACTTC. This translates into CARAAGGKNIQYF.

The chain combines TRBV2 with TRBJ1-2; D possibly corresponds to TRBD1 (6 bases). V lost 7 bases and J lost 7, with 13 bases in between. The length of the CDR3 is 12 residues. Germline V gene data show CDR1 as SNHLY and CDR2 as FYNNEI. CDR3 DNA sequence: TGTGCCAGCAAGGGGGAGGGGTCTGGCTACACCTTC. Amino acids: CASKGEGSGYTF.